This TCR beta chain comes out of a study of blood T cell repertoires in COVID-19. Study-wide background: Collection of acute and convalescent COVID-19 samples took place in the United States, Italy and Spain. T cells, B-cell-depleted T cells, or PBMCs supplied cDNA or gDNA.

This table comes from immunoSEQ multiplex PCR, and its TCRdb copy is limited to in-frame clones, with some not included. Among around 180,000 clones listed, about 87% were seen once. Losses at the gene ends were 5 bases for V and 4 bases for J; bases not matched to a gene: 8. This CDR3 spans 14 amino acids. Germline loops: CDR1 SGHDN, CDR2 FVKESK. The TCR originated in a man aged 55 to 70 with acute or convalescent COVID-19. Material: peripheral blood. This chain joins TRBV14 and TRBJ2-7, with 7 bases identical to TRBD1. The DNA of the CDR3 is TGTGCCAGCAGCTTCCGACAGGGCGATTACGAGCAGTACTTC. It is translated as CASSFRQGDYEQYF.